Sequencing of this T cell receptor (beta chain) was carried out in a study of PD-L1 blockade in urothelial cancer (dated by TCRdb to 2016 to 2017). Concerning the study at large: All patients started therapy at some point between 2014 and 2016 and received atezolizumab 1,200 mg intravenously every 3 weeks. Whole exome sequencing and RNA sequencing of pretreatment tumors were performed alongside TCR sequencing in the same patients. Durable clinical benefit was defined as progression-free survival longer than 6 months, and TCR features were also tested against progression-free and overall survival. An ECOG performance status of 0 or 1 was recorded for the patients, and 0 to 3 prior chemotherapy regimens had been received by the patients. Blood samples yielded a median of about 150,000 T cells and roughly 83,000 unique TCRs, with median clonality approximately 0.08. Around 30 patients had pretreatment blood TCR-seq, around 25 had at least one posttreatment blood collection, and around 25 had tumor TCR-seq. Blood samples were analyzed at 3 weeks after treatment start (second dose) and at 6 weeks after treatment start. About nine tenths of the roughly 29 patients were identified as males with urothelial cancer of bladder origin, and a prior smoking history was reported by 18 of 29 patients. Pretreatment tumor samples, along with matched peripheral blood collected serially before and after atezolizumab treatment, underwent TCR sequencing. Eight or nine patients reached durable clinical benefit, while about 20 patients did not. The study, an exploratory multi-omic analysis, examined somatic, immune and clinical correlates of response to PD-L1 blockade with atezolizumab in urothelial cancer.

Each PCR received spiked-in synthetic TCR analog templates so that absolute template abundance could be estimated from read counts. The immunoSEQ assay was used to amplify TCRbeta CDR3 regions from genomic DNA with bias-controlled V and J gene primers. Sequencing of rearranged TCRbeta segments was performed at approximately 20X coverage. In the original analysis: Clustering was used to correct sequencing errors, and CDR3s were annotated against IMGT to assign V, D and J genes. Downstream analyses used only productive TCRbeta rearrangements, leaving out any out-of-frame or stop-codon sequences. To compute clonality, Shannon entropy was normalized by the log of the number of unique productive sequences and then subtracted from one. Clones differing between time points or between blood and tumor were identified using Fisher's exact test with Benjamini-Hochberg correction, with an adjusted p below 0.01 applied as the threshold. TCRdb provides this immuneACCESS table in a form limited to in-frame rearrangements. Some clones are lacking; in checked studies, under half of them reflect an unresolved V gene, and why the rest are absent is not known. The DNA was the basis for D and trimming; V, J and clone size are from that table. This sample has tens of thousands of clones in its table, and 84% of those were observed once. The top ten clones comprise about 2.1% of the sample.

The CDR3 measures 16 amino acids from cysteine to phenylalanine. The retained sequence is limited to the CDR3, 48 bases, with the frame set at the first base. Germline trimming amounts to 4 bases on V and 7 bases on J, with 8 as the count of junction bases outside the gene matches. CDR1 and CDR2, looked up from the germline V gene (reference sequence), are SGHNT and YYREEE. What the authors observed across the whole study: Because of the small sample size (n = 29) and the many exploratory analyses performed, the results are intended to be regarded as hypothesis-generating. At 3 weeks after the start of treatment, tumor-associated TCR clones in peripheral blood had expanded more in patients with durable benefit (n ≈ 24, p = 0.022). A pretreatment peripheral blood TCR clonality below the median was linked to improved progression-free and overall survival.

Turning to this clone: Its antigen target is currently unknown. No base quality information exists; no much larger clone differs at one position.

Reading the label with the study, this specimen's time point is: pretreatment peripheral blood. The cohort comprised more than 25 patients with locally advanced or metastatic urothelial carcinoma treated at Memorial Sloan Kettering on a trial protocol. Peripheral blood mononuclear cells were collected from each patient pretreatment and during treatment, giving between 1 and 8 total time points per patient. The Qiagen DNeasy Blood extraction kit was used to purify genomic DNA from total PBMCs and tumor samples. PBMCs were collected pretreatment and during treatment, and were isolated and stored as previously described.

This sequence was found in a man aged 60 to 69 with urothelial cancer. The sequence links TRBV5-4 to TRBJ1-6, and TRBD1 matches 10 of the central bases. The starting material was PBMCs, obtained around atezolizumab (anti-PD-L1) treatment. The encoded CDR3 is CASSSDRGLLNSPLHF. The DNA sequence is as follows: TGTGCCAGCAGCAGTGACAGGGGGCTTCTCAATTCACCCCTCCACTTT.